Ten or more counts support the clone carrying this TCR beta chain. Sequence at one end of the junction differs from germline and may be a read error. These data belong to a study of T cells in Graves' hyperthyroidism and ophthalmopathy. Authors of the study amplified TCR beta CDR3 regions from RNA transcripts. With the HTBI primer set, the TCR CDR3 went through a first round of RT-PCR. TCRdb itself ran the multiplex PCR reads through MiXCR, one entry per CDR3 protein. The sample consists of 500,000 to 700,000 distinct CDR3 sequences, 16% of them appearing once. This TCR derives from a woman younger than 35 with Graves' hyperthyroidism. Sequenced sample: blood.

CDR3 protein: CASSLRREQYF. DNA for the CDR3: TGCGCCAGCAGCTTGAGGAGAGAGCAGTACTTC. J is TRBJ2-7 and V is TRBV7-9; D gene uncertain. CDR3 length equals 11 residues. CDR1 is SEHNR, CDR2 FQNEAQ, per germline (reference sequence).